Below are 29 T cell receptor beta chains sequenced from a single sample in a study of shared clonotypes between healthy human individuals. Here immunoSEQ multiplex PCR was the method, and the copy in TCRdb shows in-frame clones only, minus some. This sample has around 2,000,000 clones, with about 95% found just once. Specimen: naive CD4+ T cells sorted from blood. The subset here: CD45RA+ positively selected. These receptors came from a man aged 18 to 30 in good health.

J is TRBJ2-7 and V is TRBV18, with D hard to call. Germline V gives CDR1 KGHSH, CDR2 LQKENI. Trimming cost V 2 bases and J 2 bases, with 13 bases left between them. The CDR3 spans 15 residues. CDR3: CASSPMANRAYEQYF. The CDR3 nucleotides read TGTGCCAGCTCACCAATGGCAAATCGTGCCTACGAGCAGTACTTC.

The count of this clone is one. The genes are TRBV19 and TRBJ2-7; D not resolved. The CDR3 contains 15 residues. V gave up 6 bases and J gave up 0 bases, with 15 bases separating them. Germline CDR1 is LNHDA and CDR2 is SQIVND (reference sequence). The chain's CDR3 is CASRFRHLDSYEQYF. The CDR3 DNA is TGTGCCAGTAGATTCCGTCATCTCGACTCCTACGAGCAGTACTTC.

The chain joins TRBV11-2 to TRBJ2-2; D is unclear. The CDR3 spans 15 residues. Looked up from germline, CDR1 is SGHAT and CDR2 is FQNNGV. V lost 6 bases and J 4 bases, leaving 15 bases between the germline ends. CDR3 loop: CASSMGPGTTGELFF. The DNA of the CDR3 is TGTGCCAGCAGTATGGGCCCCGGAACCACCGGGGAGCTGTTTTTT.

V usage is TRBV7-9 and J usage is TRBJ1-4; 12 bases are shared with TRBD1. V lost 4 bases to trimming and J lost 7 bases; unmatched junction nucleotides: 4. The CDR3 is 15 amino acids. Germline V gene lookup returns CDR1 SEHNR and CDR2 FQNEAQ (reference sequence). The CDR3 DNA reads as TGTGCCAGCAGCTCCCGGGACAGGGGGCCTGAAAAACTGTTTTTT. Residues: CASSSRDRGPEKLFF.

The chain uses TRBV6-5 and TRBJ1-2; no reliable D call. This CDR3 has 14 residues. Germline assignment: CDR1 MNHEY and CDR2 SVGAGI. V lost 6 bases to trimming and J lost 8 bases, with 19 bases between them. CDR3 nucleotides: TGTGCCAGCAGCACAACTACGGGGTCCCAAGGCTACACCTTC. The encoded protein is CASSTTTGSQGYTF.

The chain is built from TRBV25-1 and TRBJ2-3; 9 bases line up with TRBD1. Germline V CDR1 and CDR2: MGHDK, SYGVNS. The V and J ends lost 10 bases and 1 base, in that order; junction bases with no gene match: 3. The CDR3 consists of 13 residues. DNA of the CDR3: TGTGCCACAAGGACAGGGGGCACAGATACGCAGTATTTT. This translates into CATRTGGTDTQYF.

The chain recombines TRBV6-5 with TRBJ1-2, with 11 bases aligning to TRBD1. With 7 bases clipped from V and 2 bases from J, the junction kept 3 bases outside the gene matches. Looked up from germline, CDR1 is MNHEY and CDR2 is SVGAGI. The CDR3 runs to 14 residues. CDR3 DNA: TGTGCCAGCACCCGGACAGGGGGCAACTATGGCTACACCTTC. Protein product: CASTRTGGNYGYTF.

Remarks on this clone: Other DNA sequences in the sample encode the same CDR3. The chain couples TRBV7-9 to TRBJ2-5; tentatively, D is TRBD1 or TRBD2 (5 bases each). The CDR3 sequence is 15 residues long. Germline V lookup: CDR1 SEHNR, CDR2 FQNEAQ (reference sequence). Trimming took 1 base from V and 2 from J, leaving 11 bases between them. CDR3 nucleotides: TGTGCCAGCAGCTTAGATGGGACCGGACAAGAGACCCAGTACTTC. It codes for CASSLDGTGQETQYF.

This chain links TRBV19 with TRBJ2-1, with D perhaps matching TRBD2 (6 bases). In germline, CDR1 is LNHDA, CDR2 SQIVND (reference sequence). The CDR3 has 13 residues. V lost 7 bases and J lost 6, with 13 bases in between. The CDR3 bases are TGTGCCAGTACCACAGGACTATTCAATGAGCAGTTCTTC. This codes for CASTTGLFNEQFF.

The rearrangement links TRBV2 to TRBJ2-4; D unresolved. Germline V gene lookup returns CDR1 SNHLY and CDR2 FYNNEI. The CDR3 has 14 residues. Trimming removed 0 bases at V and 7 bases at J, with 10 bases between. The CDR3 region has the DNA TGTGCCAGCAGTGAAGCGCTTCTTGGGAACATTCAGTACTTC. This sequence encodes CASSEALLGNIQYF.

This chain connects TRBV6-5 to TRBJ1-2; 8 nucleotides agree with TRBD1. Germline lookup yields CDR1 MNHEY and CDR2 SVGAGI. The CDR3 contains 14 residues. Trimming removed 5 bases from V and 7 bases from J; junction bases left unmatched: 9. The CDR3 DNA is TGTGCCAGCAGTCGCTTGCAGGGGGCCGGTGGCTACACCTTC. Its translation: CASSRLQGAGGYTF.

This chain links TRBV7-9 with TRBJ1-1; a weak D match, TRBD1 (5 bases). The CDR3 length is 15 residues. Germline assignment: CDR1 SEHNR and CDR2 FQNEAQ (reference sequence). Trimming cost V 5 bases and J 2 bases, with 15 bases left between them. The CDR3 loop reads CASSLGGVSNTEAFF. The CDR3 bases are TGTGCCAGCAGCCTGGGAGGGGTCTCAAACACTGAAGCTTTCTTT.

This clone was detected only once. The chain has TRBV5-1 and TRBJ1-5, with a tentative D call TRBD1 (5 bases). Per the germline V gene, CDR1 is SGHRS and CDR2 is YFSETQ. The ends were cut back, 4 bases at V and 6 bases at J, with 20 bases in the middle. The CDR3 totals 16 residues. CDR3: CASSPTPVGTFQPQHF. As DNA, the CDR3 is TGCGCCAGCAGCCCAACTCCTGTGGGGACGTTTCAGCCCCAGCATTTT.

The rearrangement joins TRBV19 to TRBJ2-5, with 9 bases identical to TRBD2. The CDR3 contains 14 residues. The V gene end was trimmed by 6 bases and the J gene end by 5 bases; junction bases not matched to a gene: 7. In germline, CDR1 is LNHDA, CDR2 SQIVND (reference sequence). CDR3 bases: TGTGCCAGTAGGTCGCGCGGGAGGGTCGAGACCCAGTACTTC. Translating it yields CASRSRGRVETQYF.

DNA of the CDR3: TGTGCCAGCAGCTTTGGAGGATTGCGTTCTGAAGCTTTCTTT. Protein sequence: CASSFGGLRSEAFF. This chain links TRBV7-2 with TRBJ1-1; D uncertain. The CDR3 is 14 residues long. V was clipped by 3 bases and J by 6 bases, with 14 bases between them. The germline CDR1 and CDR2 sequences are SGHTA and FQGNSA.

The V gene is TRBV6-5, the J gene TRBJ2-2, with a tentative D call TRBD1 (6 bases). This CDR3 has 13 amino acids. V was trimmed by 6 bases and J by 6 bases, leaving 11 bases between them. Germline V gives CDR1 MNHEY, CDR2 SVGAGI. The CDR3 loop reads CASRQGTAGELFF. The CDR3 DNA reads TGTGCCAGCAGACAGGGTACGGCCGGGGAGCTGTTTTTT.

This rearrangement joins TRBV6-6 to TRBJ2-1; 8 nucleotides line up with TRBD2. V was clipped by 6 bases and J by 3 bases; unmatched bases: 7. This CDR3 is 15 amino acids long. Germline V gene data show CDR1 as MNHNY and CDR2 as SVGAGI (reference sequence). CDR3 region: CASRSAAGGYNEQFF. In DNA, the CDR3 is TGTGCCAGCAGGTCTGCGGCGGGGGGCTACAATGAGCAGTTCTTC.

CDR3 DNA: TGTGCCAGCAGTGGGGTCAGGGGCCAAGAGACCCAGTACTTC. It encodes CASSGVRGQETQYF. V and J are TRBV2 and TRBJ2-5, with D tentatively TRBD1 (6 bases). The CDR3 sequence is 14 residues long. CDR1 and CDR2 (germline): SNHLY, FYNNEI. The ends were cut back, 4 bases at V and 1 base at J, with 10 bases in the middle.

The chain is built from TRBV18 and TRBJ2-5; 12 nucleotides line up with TRBD2. CDR3 length: 16 residues. Germline V gives CDR1 KGHSH, CDR2 LQKENI. After removal of 6 bases from V and 2 bases from J, the junction contained 7 bases not matched to a gene. The CDR3 DNA is TGTGCCAGCTCCCTTCAACTAGCGGGAGGACAAGAGACCCAGTACTTC. Its translation is CASSLQLAGGQETQYF.

The genes are TRBV30 and TRBJ2-7; 12 nucleotides match TRBD2. V lost 5 bases to trimming and J lost 6 bases; unmatched junction nucleotides: 5. Germline V gene data show CDR1 as GTSNPN and CDR2 as SVGIG (reference sequence). This CDR3 has 13 amino acids. The CDR3 DNA reads as TGTGCCTGGGCTCTAGCGGGAGGGCGCGAGCAGTACTTC. This sequence encodes CAWALAGGREQYF.

The V call is TRBV28, the J call TRBJ1-1; maybe TRBD1 (5 bases). This CDR3 spans 12 amino acids. Germline values: CDR1 MDHEN, CDR2 SYDVKM. Trimming shortened V by 5 bases and J by 8 bases, and 12 bases separated the two germline ends. The CDR3 nucleotides are TGTGCCAGCAGTCTCCCGACAGAAGAAGCTTTCTTT. Protein product: CASSLPTEEAFF.

The gene calls are TRBV11-2 and TRBJ1-6; 9 positions match TRBD1. The V and J ends lost 5 bases and 10 bases, in that order; junction bases with no gene match: 9. Germline V gene lookup returns CDR1 SGHAT and CDR2 FQNNGV. The CDR3 totals 15 residues. CDR3 in amino acids: CASSARDRVKSPLHF. CDR3 in DNA: TGTGCCAGCAGCGCCCGGGACAGGGTTAAGTCACCCCTCCACTTT.

The chain carries TRBV30 and TRBJ2-3, with 8 bases identical to TRBD1. V trimming: 7 bases; J trimming: 1 base; junction bases outside the gene matches: 7. CDR3 size: 14 residues. Germline V lookup: CDR1 GTSNPN, CDR2 SVGIG (reference sequence). The CDR3 sequence is CAFVLTGGTDTQYF. CDR3 sequence (DNA): TGTGCCTTCGTGCTGACAGGGGGCACAGATACGCAGTATTTT.

Written as DNA, the CDR3 is TGCGCCAGCAGCCAAGGGAGGACTAGCGGGTACGAGCAGTACTTC. Its protein product is CASSQGRTSGYEQYF. This sequence joins TRBV4-3 and TRBJ2-7; TRBD2 aligns across 11 bases. Unmatched junction bases numbered 3, after V lost 1 base and J lost 4 bases. From germline, CDR1 is LGHNA and CDR2 YSLEER. CDR3 length: 15 residues.

The chain has TRBV18 and TRBJ2-2; 11 nucleotides line up with TRBD1. Germline V gives CDR1 KGHSH, CDR2 LQKENI. The CDR3 spans 15 residues. Losses at the gene ends were 3 bases for V and 6 bases for J; bases not matched to a gene: 3. This CDR3 reads CASSPRTGGSGELFF. The CDR3 nucleotides read TGTGCCAGCTCACCCCGGACAGGGGGCTCCGGGGAGCTGTTTTTT.

The CDR3: CSVEEKGGPYEQYF. CDR3 bases: TGCAGCGTTGAAGAGAAGGGCGGGCCCTACGAGCAGTACTTC. The chain joins TRBV29-1 to TRBJ2-7, with D possibly TRBD2 on 5 matching bases. Per the germline V gene, CDR1 is SQVTM and CDR2 is ANQGSEA. V was pared by 0 bases and J by 2 bases, with 11 bases between. This CDR3 has 14 residues.

This clone was recorded only once. The chain's CDR3 is CASSTRALITEAFF. CDR3 in DNA: TGTGCCAGCAGCACCCGGGCCCTCATCACTGAAGCTTTCTTT. The chain links TRBV7-9 to TRBJ1-1; D remains ambiguous. Trimming stripped 5 bases from V and 4 bases from J, with 14 bases between. The length of the CDR3 is 14 residues. CDR1 SEHNR and CDR2 FQNEAQ come from the germline V gene (reference sequence).

The CDR3 region is CASSEFWNSNEQYF. CDR3 nucleotides: TGTGCCAGCAGCGAATTCTGGAACTCAAACGAGCAGTACTTC. The rearrangement uses TRBV5-6 and TRBJ2-7, with D uncertain. Between the trimmed V and J ends, which lost 4 bases and 5 bases, there was a span of 16 bases. This CDR3 region has 14 residues. Germline assignment: CDR1 SGHDT and CDR2 YYEEEE. The full variable domain, rest sourced from reference TRBV5-6 and TRBJ2-7, is DAGVTQSPTHLIKTRGQQVTLRCSPKSGHDTVSWYQQALGQGPQFIFQYYEEEERQRGNFPDRFSGHQFPNYSSELNVNALLLGDSALYLCASSEFWNSNEQYFGPGTRLTVT.

Only one count was recorded for this clone. This chain links TRBV6-4 with TRBJ2-7; D is possibly TRBD1 (6 bases). V lost 6 bases, J lost 6 bases, and 12 bases lay in between. The germline gives CDR1 MRHNA, CDR2 SNTAGT. This CDR3 has 12 residues. The CDR3 bases are TGTGCCAGCAGAACCACAGGGTCCGAGCAGTACTTC. This codes for CASRTTGSEQYF.